This T cell receptor (beta chain) comes out of a study of HIV-infected children after antiretroviral therapy interruption. Overall study: Most children had recorded EBV and CMV exposure.

This clonotype was found a few times. A 3' RACE protocol on RNA, with unique molecular identifiers, produced the TCR library. TCRdb reanalysed the 3' RACE reads using MiXCR and keeps one entry per CDR3 protein. This table has about 15,000 distinct CDR3 sequences, around 3.4% appearing once. As to treatment: PENTA 11 planned treatment interruption arm or continuous ART arm. The sample in question was CD45RO+ CD8+ T cells from PBMCs, pooled from several time points, obtained from a donor given antiretroviral therapy, either interrupted or continuous. As for subset: memory CD8+ CD45RO+ CD45RA- T cells. This TCR was sampled from a pool of human donors with HIV.

The CDR3 coding sequence is TGTGCCAGCAGCGAAGGAGGGGGACTAGCCCTAGAGACCCAGTACTTC. Translated: CASSEGGGLALETQYF. J is TRBJ2-5 and V is TRBV7-2, with 9 nucleotides matching TRBD2. This CDR3 is built from 16 residues. Looked up from germline, CDR1 is SGHTA and CDR2 is FQGNSA. Germline trimming cut 5 bases from V and 4 bases from J; bases unmatched to any gene: 11.